Listed here is a single TCR beta chain. As yet, its antigen is unknown. Time point: pre-sensitization, week 0. Treatment here: therapeutic diphenylcyclopropenone sensitization with weekly scalp DPC. The entry originates in a study of human T cells and chemical hapten exposure. Overall study: DPC at 2% was the sensitizing agent, placed on roughly 2 cm by roughly 2 cm of upper inner arm skin. Whole-study results and caveats: The formation of large CDR3 similarity clusters by expanded TCRs significantly exceeded that of controls. Following DPC sensitization, TCRs present above 1 in 1000 frequency showed no change.

Individual cDNA molecules in this library carried unique molecular identifiers. Each CDR3 protein is one row after TCRdb ran MiXCR on the RACE reads. The repertoire includes under 300,000 distinct CDR3 sequences, about 9.4% of them detected once, and roughly 2.5% sits in the top ten. This TCR was recovered from a woman aged 35 to 49 with alopecia areata. Some clones in this sample may be carry-over from other donors' samples. Sample: whole blood, taken in connection with sensitization to the hapten diphenylcyclopropenone (DPC).

The CDR3 DNA sequence: TGTGCCAGCAGCCCCAGCGGCGGGACACCGCATGGCTACACCTTC. Protein: CASSPSGGTPHGYTF. The genes are TRBV3-1 and TRBJ1-2; D might be TRBD1 (6 bases). From germline, CDR1 is LGHDT and CDR2 YNNKEL (reference sequence). This CDR3 region has 15 residues. Trimming stripped 4 bases from V and 6 bases from J, with 18 bases between. The entire variable domain, with the rest obtained from reference TRBV3-1 and TRBJ1-2, is as follows: DTAVSQTPKYLVTQMGNDKSIKCEQNLGHDTMYWYKQDSKKFLKIMFSYNNKELIINETVPNRFSPKSPDKAHLNLHINSLELGDSAVYFCASSPSGGTPHGYTFGSGTRLTVV.